This T cell receptor (beta chain) derives from a study of T-cell memory formation after mild COVID-19. Study background: Across donors, TCR clusters were largely donor specific.

TCRdb analysed the 5' RACE reads with MiXCR anew, one entry per CDR3 protein. Of about 400,000 distinct CDR3 sequences in the sample, 23% were seen once. V shed 5 bases and J shed 4 bases, with 17 bases lying between them. Germline V gene data show CDR1 as MNHEY and CDR2 as SVGAGI. The CDR3 covers 15 residues. Study-level results: There were some responding clones in pre-infection memory, which suggested that cross-reactive memory had joined. Contracting clones from day 15 to 85 showed balanced CD4/CD8; later expanders favored CD4+.

This clonotype was counted many times. The antigen remains unidentified. The sequencing input was PBMCs or a T cell subset sorted from them (not recorded which). The receptor was derived from an adult woman who had mild COVID-19 (a few samples of this study predate the infection). Cell type and time point are not known. The gene calls are TRBV6-5 and TRBJ1-1, with D tentatively TRBD1 (5 bases). The CDR3 coding sequence is TGTGCCAGCAGTCGAATCACGGGGCGGGGCACTGAAGCTTTCTTT. Translated: CASSRITGRGTEAFF.